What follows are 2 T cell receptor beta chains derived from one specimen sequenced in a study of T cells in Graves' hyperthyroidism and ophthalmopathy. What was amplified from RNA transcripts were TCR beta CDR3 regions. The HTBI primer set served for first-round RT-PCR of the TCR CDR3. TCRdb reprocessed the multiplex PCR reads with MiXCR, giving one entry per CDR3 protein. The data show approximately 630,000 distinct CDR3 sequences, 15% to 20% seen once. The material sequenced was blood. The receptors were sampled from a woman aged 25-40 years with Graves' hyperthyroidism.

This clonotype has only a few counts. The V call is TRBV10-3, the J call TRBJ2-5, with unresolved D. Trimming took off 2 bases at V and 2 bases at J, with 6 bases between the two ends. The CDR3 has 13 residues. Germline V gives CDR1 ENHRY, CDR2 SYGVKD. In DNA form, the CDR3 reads TGTGCCATCAGTGAGCAACTACAAGAGACCCAGTACTTC. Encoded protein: CAISEQLQETQYF.

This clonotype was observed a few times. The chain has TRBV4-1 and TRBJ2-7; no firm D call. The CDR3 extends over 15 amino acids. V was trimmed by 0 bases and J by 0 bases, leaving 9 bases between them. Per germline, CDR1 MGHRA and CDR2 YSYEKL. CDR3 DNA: TGCGCCAGCAGCCAAGATGGTGGAAGCTCCTACGAGCAGTACTTC. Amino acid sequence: CASSQDGGSSYEQYF.